The clone carrying this TCR beta chain occurred a few times. Its antigen is not known. Every bit of the isolated RNA underwent reverse transcription, so sequencing read expressed TCRB transcripts. TCRdb keeps only in-frame clones here, not all; method: immunoSEQ multiplex PCR. There are 310,000 or so clones in the sample; 15% occur only once, and 0.015% to 0.017% lies in the top ten. This entry belongs to a study of beta chain features in type 1 diabetes. Study results and caveats: Moderately but significantly shorter TCRB CDR3s were found in Type 1 diabetes patients in all four CD4+ subsets.

Trimming stripped 7 bases from V and 1 base from J, with 16 bases between. Germline V lookup: CDR1 SNHLY, CDR2 FYNNEI. The CDR3 loop spans 15 amino acids. The chain has TRBV2 and TRBJ1-1, with D possibly TRBD1 on 6 matching bases. The receptor's source is a man in his late teens or twenties with type 1 diabetes. The specimen was naive CD4+ T cells from blood. The CDR3 region is CASTYQGQGNTEAFF. The CDR3 DNA follows: TGTGCCAGCACCTATCAGGGGCAGGGGAACACTGAAGCTTTCTTT.